The 2 T cell receptor beta chains presented below share a single source sample, sequenced in a study of early T cells in non-severe SARS-CoV-2 infection. TCRdb reanalysed the 5' RACE reads using MiXCR and keeps one entry per CDR3 protein. The table has tens of thousands of distinct CDR3 sequences, 5% seen once; the top ten hold about 7%. This material consisted of whole blood, taken at baseline. These receptors originate from an adult who was a healthcare worker with PCR-confirmed SARS-CoV-2 infection or an uninfected control (not recorded which).

This clonotype ranks as medium-sized. The chain links TRBV19 to TRBJ2-1; either TRBD1 or TRBD2 may fit D (5 bases each). Germline V gene sequence: CDR1 LNHDA, CDR2 SQIVND (reference sequence). Trimming stripped 8 bases from V and 1 base from J, with 27 bases between. The CDR3 runs 19 residues. The CDR3 sequence: CASAPREDPRRGSYNEQFF. In DNA form, the CDR3 reads TGTGCCAGTGCCCCTCGGGAAGACCCTAGAAGGGGATCCTACAATGAGCAGTTCTTC.

This clonotype was seen a handful of times. The genes are TRBV5-6 and TRBJ2-1, with D tentatively TRBD1 or TRBD2 (5 bases each). Trimming removed 3 bases at V and 5 bases at J, with 12 bases between. The germline CDR1 and CDR2 sequences are SGHDT and YYEEEE. This CDR3 is 14 amino acids long. CDR3 nucleotide sequence: TGTGCCAGCAGCTGGGGGTCGACTGACAATGAGCAGTTCTTC. Protein product: CASSWGSTDNEQFF.